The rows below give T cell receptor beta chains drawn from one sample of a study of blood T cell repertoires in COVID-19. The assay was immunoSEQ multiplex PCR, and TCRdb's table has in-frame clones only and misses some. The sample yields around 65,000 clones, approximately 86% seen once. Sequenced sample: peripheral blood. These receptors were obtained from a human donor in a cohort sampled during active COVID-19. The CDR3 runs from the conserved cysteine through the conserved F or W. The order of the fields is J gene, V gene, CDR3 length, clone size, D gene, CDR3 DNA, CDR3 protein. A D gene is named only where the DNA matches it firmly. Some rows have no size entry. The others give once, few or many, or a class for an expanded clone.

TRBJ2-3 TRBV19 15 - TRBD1 TGTGCCAGTAGTATACCGGGACAGGGGACAGATACGCAGTATTTT CASSIPGQGTDTQYF
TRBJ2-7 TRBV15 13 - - TGTGCCACCCGTTGGGGGGGCTCGTACGAGCAGTACTTC CATRWGGSYEQYF
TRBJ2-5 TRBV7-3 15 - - TGTGCCAGCAGCTCCCAACAGGGATTGGGAGAGACCCAGTACTTC CASSSQQGLGETQYF
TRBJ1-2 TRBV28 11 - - TGTGCCAGCAGTTCGAACCGGGACAAGAAATTC CASSSNRDKKF
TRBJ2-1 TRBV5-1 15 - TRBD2 TGCGCCAGCAGACTAACTAGCGGGAATATCAATGAGCAGTTCTTC CASRLTSGNINEQFF
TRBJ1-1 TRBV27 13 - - TGTGCCAGCACCCCGGGGGGGCGGACTGAAGCTTTCTTT CASTPGGRTEAFF
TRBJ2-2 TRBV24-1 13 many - TGTGCCACCCGAGAGGCGAACACCGGGGAGCTGTTTTTT CATREANTGELFF
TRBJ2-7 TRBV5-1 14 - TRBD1 TGCGCCAGCAGCTGGGACAGGGCCACCTACGAGCAGTACTTC CASSWDRATYEQYF
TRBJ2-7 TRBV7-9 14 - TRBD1 TGTGCCAGCAGCTCCGGGACAGGGCTGGGCGAGCAGTACTTC CASSSGTGLGEQYF
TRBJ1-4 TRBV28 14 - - TGTGCCGTCACCGCGGGTGCAACTAATGAAAAACTGTTTTTT CAVTAGATNEKLFF
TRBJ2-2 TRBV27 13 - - TGTGCCAGCAAAGGGGAAGGGACCGGGGAGCTGTTTTTT CASKGEGTGELFF
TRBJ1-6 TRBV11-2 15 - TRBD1 TGTGCCAGCAGCGGTTTAGGGACAGAGAATTCACCCCTCCACTTT CASSGLGTENSPLHF
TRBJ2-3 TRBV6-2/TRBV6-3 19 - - TGTGCCAGCAGTTACTCACCTTCAACAGACCCATTCCCACGAGATACGCAGTATTTT CASSYSPSTDPFPRDTQYF
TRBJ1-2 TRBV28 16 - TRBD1 TGTGCCAGCAGCCCCCCGAGGGGGACAGGGAGGAATGGCTACACCTTC CASSPPRGTGRNGYTF
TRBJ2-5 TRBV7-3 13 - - TGTGCCAGCAGCCCGGACTTCGGGGAGACCCAGTACTTC CASSPDFGETQYF
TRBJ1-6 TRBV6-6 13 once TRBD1 TGTGCCAGTACTACAGGGGGCCTTTCACCCCTCCACTTT CASTTGGLSPLHF
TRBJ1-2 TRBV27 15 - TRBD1 TGTGCCAGCAGTACTGCAGGACAGGGGATCCGTGGCTACACCTTC CASSTAGQGIRGYTF
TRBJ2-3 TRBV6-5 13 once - TGTGCCAGCAGGGGCAGGGGTACAGATACGCAGTATTTT CASRGRGTDTQYF
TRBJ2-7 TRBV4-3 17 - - TGCGCCAGCAGCCAAGATAGGACCGGGACTGCCCACTACGAGCAGTACTTC CASSQDRTGTAHYEQYF
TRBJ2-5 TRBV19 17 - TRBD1 TGTGCCAGTAGTGCCGGCCGACAGGGGAGAAGGCGTGAGACCCAGTACTTC CASSAGRQGRRRETQYF
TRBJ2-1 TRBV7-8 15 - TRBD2 TGTGCCAGCAGCTCTTACACGGGACTAGCCTTAGTTGAGTTCTTC CASSSYTGLALVEFF
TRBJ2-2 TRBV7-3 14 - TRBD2 TGTGCCAGCAGCGGGGGACTAAACACCGGGGAGCTGTTTTTT CASSGGLNTGELFF
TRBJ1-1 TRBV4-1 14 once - TGCGCCAGCAGCCCCCGCGGGGCGAACACTGAAGCTTTCTTT CASSPRGANTEAFF
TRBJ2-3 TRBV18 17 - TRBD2 TGTGCCAGCTCACCACCCCGTCTAGCGGGAGGTGGGGATACGCAGTATTTT CASSPPRLAGGGDTQYF
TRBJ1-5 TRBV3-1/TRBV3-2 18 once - TGTGCCAGCAGCCAAGATATGGAGGGGTCGGTTCGTAATCAGCCCCAGCATTTT CASSQDMEGSVRNQPQHF
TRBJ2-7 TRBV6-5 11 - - TGTGCCAGCAGTTACCGTTACGAGCAGTACTTC CASSYRYEQYF
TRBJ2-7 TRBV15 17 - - TGTGCCACCAGCAGCCATCCGGTGGGCGTTTTCTCCTACGAGCAGTACTTC CATSSHPVGVFSYEQYF
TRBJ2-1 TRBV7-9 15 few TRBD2 TGTGCCAGCGGTGACGGACTAGCTAGGCTGAATGAGCAGTTCTTC CASGDGLARLNEQFF
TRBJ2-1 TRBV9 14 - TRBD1 TGTGCCAGCAGTGATCCCTCAGGGGGCAATGAGCAGTTCTTC CASSDPSGGNEQFF
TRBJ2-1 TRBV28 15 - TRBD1 TGTGCCAGCAGTTTCCGGGACAGGGGTTACAATGAGCAGTTCTTC CASSFRDRGYNEQFF
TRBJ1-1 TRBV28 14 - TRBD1 TGTGCCAGCAGTTCGGACAGGAAGAACACTGAAGCTTTCTTT CASSSDRKNTEAFF
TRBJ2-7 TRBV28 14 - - TGTGCCAGCAGTTTGGGCGGGACAGCCTACGAGCAGTACTTC CASSLGGTAYEQYF
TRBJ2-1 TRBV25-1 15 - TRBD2 TGTGCCAGCAGTGAGACTAGCGGGCCCTACAATGAGCAGTTCTTC CASSETSGPYNEQFF
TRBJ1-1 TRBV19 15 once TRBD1 TGTGCCAGTAGTCCCCGACAGGGGGCGAAAGCTGAAGCTTTCTTT CASSPRQGAKAEAFF
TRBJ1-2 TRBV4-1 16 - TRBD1 TGCGCCAGCAGCCAAGACTTAGCCGGGACAGGGGATGGCTACACCTTC CASSQDLAGTGDGYTF
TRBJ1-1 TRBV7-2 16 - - TGTGCCAGCAGCCTGACTCCGACAGGAAGAAGCACTGAAGCTTTCTTT CASSLTPTGRSTEAFF
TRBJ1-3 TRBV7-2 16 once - TGTGCCAGCAGCTTACCCCGGGGACAAGCTGGAAACACCATATATTTT CASSLPRGQAGNTIYF
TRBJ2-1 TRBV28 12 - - TGTGCCAGCAGTTTACGGGGCAATGAGCAGTTCTTC CASSLRGNEQFF
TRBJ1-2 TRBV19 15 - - TGTGCCAGTAGTATCCTATTACGGGGAGCGAATGGCTACACCTTC CASSILLRGANGYTF
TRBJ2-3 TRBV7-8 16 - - TGTGCCAGCAGCCCCCTCCCGGGTTCGGACACAGATACGCAGTATTTT CASSPLPGSDTDTQYF
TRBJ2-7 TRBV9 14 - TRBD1 TGTGCCAGCAGCGCTCAGACAGGGGTCAACGAGCAGTACTTC CASSAQTGVNEQYF